This entry concerns a single T cell receptor beta chain. This record comes from a study of T cells in Graves' hyperthyroidism and ophthalmopathy. RNA transcripts yielded amplified TCR beta CDR3 regions. When the TCR CDR3 underwent first-round RT-PCR, the HTBI primer set was used. TCRdb called the multiplex PCR reads again in MiXCR, with one record for every CDR3 protein. The table lists 550,000 to 700,000 distinct CDR3 sequences, 14% to 15% of them singletons. Sequencing input: blood. The clonotype originates from a woman in her thirties or forties with Graves' ophthalmopathy.

The CDR3 DNA follows: TGTGCCACCAGCAGCCCCTACACTAGCGGGAGGACCGGGGAGCTGTTTTTT. Its protein product is CATSSPYTSGRTGELFF. The chain carries TRBV15 and TRBJ2-2, with 12 positions matching TRBD2. The CDR3 length is 17 residues. Per the germline V gene, CDR1 is LNHNV and CDR2 is YYDKDF (reference sequence). V dropped 3 bases and J dropped 5; count of bases not matched to a gene: 7. The full variable domain, its missing parts supplied by reference TRBV15 and TRBJ2-2, is DAMVIQNPRYQVTQFGKPVTLSCSQTLNHNVMYWYQQKSSQAPKLLFHYYDKDFNNEADTPDNFQSRRPNTSFCFLDIRSPGLGDTAMYLCATSSPYTSGRTGELFFGEGSRLTVL.